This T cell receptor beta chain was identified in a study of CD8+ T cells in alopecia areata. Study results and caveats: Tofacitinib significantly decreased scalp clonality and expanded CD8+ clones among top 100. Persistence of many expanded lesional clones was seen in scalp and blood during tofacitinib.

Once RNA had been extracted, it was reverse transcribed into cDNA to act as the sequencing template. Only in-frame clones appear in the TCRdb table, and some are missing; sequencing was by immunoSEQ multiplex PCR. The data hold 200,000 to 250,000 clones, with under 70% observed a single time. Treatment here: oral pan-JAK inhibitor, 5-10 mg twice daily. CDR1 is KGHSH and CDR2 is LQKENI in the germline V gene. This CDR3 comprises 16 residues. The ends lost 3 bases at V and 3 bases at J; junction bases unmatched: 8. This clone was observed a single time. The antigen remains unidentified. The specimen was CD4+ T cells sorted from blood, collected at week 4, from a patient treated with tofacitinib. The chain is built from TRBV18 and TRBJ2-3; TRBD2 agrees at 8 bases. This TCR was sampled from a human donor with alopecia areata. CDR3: CASSPAGTSGTDTQYF. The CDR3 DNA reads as TGTGCCAGCTCACCTGCCGGGACTAGTGGGACAGATACGCAGTATTTT. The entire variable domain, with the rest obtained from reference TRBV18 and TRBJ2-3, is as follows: NAGVMQNPRHLVRRRGQEARLRCSPMKGHSHVYWYRQLPEEGLKFMVYLQKENIIDESGMPKERFSAEFPKEGPSILRIQQVVRGDSAAYFCASSPAGTSGTDTQYFGPGTRLTVL.